This TCR beta chain emerged from a study of CD8 T cells in ankylosing spondylitis. Whole-study results and caveats: Seemingly distinctive of ankylosing spondylitis blood was a TCR beta motif formed by eight highly homologous variants. Disease-linked clones reportedly showed significant enrichment in matched ankylosing spondylitis synovial fluid.

The CDR3 sequence is 15 residues long. The germline gives CDR1 MNHEY, CDR2 SVGAGI. V was clipped by 3 bases and J by 4 bases; unmatched bases: 6. This clonotype showed up many times. Its antigen is currently unknown. Quantitative barcoded 5'-RACE was used to prepare TCR beta libraries. One entry per CDR3 protein results from TCRdb running MiXCR on the 5' RACE reads. The sample holds about 220,000 distinct CDR3 sequences; around 6.6% are singletons and the top ten take about 14%. Sequencing was done on a sample of blood, either unsorted or a sorted T cell fraction (not recorded which). The TCR was taken from a male donor with ankylosing spondylitis. The V call is TRBV6-5, the J call TRBJ2-7, with 10 bases matching TRBD1. The CDR3 DNA reads TGTGCCAGCAGTTATGTTCGGGACAGGGGTTACGAGCAGTACTTC. Translated: CASSYVRDRGYEQYF.